Sequencing of this TCR beta chain was carried out in a study of CD8+ T cells in alopecia areata. In the study overall: The study gave treated patients oral tofacitinib at 5 to 10 mg twice daily.

As to treatment: oral pan-JAK inhibitor, 5-10 mg twice daily. Findings and limits, study-wide: Many expanded lesional clones persisted in scalp and blood during tofacitinib treatment.

Sequencing relied on a cDNA template that was reverse transcribed from extracted RNA. This table comes from immunoSEQ multiplex PCR, and its TCRdb copy is limited to in-frame clones, with some not included. The sample yields tens of thousands of clones, 40% to 55% seen once. On this clone itself: The antigen is undetermined.

Germline V gene data show CDR1 as SEHNR and CDR2 as FQNEAQ (reference sequence). Trimming cost V 4 bases and J 0 bases, with 13 bases left between them. The CDR3 is 16 residues long. The sequence was obtained from a human donor with alopecia areata. This chain links TRBV7-9 with TRBJ2-4, with D unresolved. The sample consisted of CD8+ T cells sorted from blood, taken at approximately week 36, from a patient treated with tofacitinib. The CDR3 sequence is CASSSAGLVAKNIQYF. The CDR3 DNA sequence: TGTGCCAGCAGCTCCGCCGGTTTGGTAGCCAAAAACATTCAGTACTTC.